Listed here are 26 T cell receptor beta chains from one sample, sequenced in a study (dated by TCRdb to 2016 to 2017). Receptors were amplified or captured by RT-PCR. The sample was run on an Illumina MiSeq. Using fastp trimming at Q25 and MiXCR clonotype assembly, TCRdb reanalyzed the public sequencing data and kept in-frame beta chains. Each record represents a unique CDR3 protein, reported with the most common genes and DNA among its rows. For this sample there are about 680,000 distinct CDR3 sequences; 13% to 15% appear just once. Of the sample, 3.6% is held by the ten largest clones. Sequenced material: memory CD4+ T cells from blood. These TCRs come from a female donor in good health, serving as a healthy control.

The chain recombines TRBV5-1 with TRBJ2-7, with 10 bases identical to TRBD1. The trim removed 4 bases at V and 0 bases at J, leaving 4 bases unmatched. The CDR3 sequence is 15 residues long. Germline V gene data show CDR1 as SGHRS and CDR2 as YFSETQ. CDR3 loop: CASSATGGLSYEQYF. DNA for the CDR3: TGCGCCAGCAGCGCGACAGGGGGCCTCTCCTACGAGCAGTACTTC.

This clonotype was observed at least ten times. V and J are TRBV29-1 and TRBJ2-7; TRBD2 aligns across 9 bases. Trimming cost V 7 bases and J 7 bases; bases outside gene matches: 14. This CDR3 comprises 14 residues. The germline V gene has CDR1 SQVTM and CDR2 ANQGSEA. The CDR3 protein is CSAHVASGAGEQYF. Here the CDR3 DNA reads TGCAGCGCCCACGTGGCTAGCGGGGCGGGGGAGCAGTACTTC.

This clonotype was observed many times. The genes are TRBV4-3 and TRBJ1-5; D is perhaps TRBD1 (5 bases). From germline, CDR1 is LGHNA and CDR2 YSLEER. The length of the CDR3 is 15 residues. V shed 0 bases and J shed 7 bases, with 13 bases lying between them. The chain's CDR3 is CASSQEPAGRQPQHF. Written as DNA, the CDR3 is TGCGCCAGCAGCCAAGAGCCGGCAGGGAGGCAGCCCCAGCATTTT.

This clonotype was counted at least ten times. The chain recombines TRBV20-1 with TRBJ2-7, with D possibly matching TRBD2 (5 bases). Germline CDR1 reads DFQATT; CDR2 reads SNEGSKA (reference sequence). The CDR3 runs 15 residues. The V and J ends lost 3 bases and 0 bases respectively, with 15 bases between them. CDR3 sequence: CSARAGGLSSYEQYF. In DNA form, the CDR3 reads TGCAGTGCTAGGGCGGGCGGGCTAAGCTCCTACGAGCAGTACTTC.

This clonotype was seen ten or more times. This chain connects TRBV6-4 to TRBJ1-6; maybe TRBD1 (6 bases). Trimming stripped 4 bases from V and 5 bases from J, with 9 bases between. The CDR3 length is 14 residues. Per germline, CDR1 MRHNA and CDR2 SNTAGT. The CDR3 region is CASSVGQNNSPLHF. CDR3 nucleotides: TGTGCCAGCAGTGTCGGACAGAATAATTCACCCCTCCACTTT.

This clonotype has a count of ten or more. This chain links TRBV20-1 with TRBJ2-3; TRBD2 agrees at 11 bases. This CDR3 spans 15 amino acids. V trimming: 4 bases; J trimming: 4 bases; junction bases outside the gene matches: 7. Per the germline V gene, CDR1 is DFQATT and CDR2 is SNEGSKA (reference sequence). DNA of the CDR3: TGCAGTGCTAAGCAACTAGCGGGAGTCCCAGATACGCAGTATTTT. Amino acid sequence: CSAKQLAGVPDTQYF.

This clonotype was seen only a few times. The gene calls are TRBV29-1 and TRBJ1-1; 8 nucleotides line up with TRBD1. The V segment lost 7 bases and the J segment 3 bases; nucleotides outside the gene matches: 7. The CDR3 has 13 residues. From germline, CDR1 is SQVTM and CDR2 ANQGSEA. The CDR3 nucleotides are TGCAGCGACACCCGGGACAGGTACACTGAAGCTTTCTTT. The encoded protein is CSDTRDRYTEAFF.

CDR3: CASSIRWEGRNEQFF. The CDR3 coding sequence is TGTGCCAGTAGTATCCGGTGGGAGGGCCGGAATGAGCAGTTCTTC. This chain connects TRBV19 to TRBJ2-1, with TRBD2 matching 7 bases. Germline CDR1 is LNHDA and CDR2 is SQIVND (reference sequence). Trimming removed 3 bases from V and 7 bases from J; junction bases left unmatched: 9. There are 15 residues in the CDR3.

Ten or more counts support this clonotype. The rearrangement links TRBV6-5 to TRBJ1-1, with D perhaps TRBD1 (5 bases). V dropped 0 bases and J dropped 10 bases, with 18 bases sitting between them. Germline V gives CDR1 MNHEY, CDR2 SVGAGI. This CDR3 region has 15 residues. CDR3 sequence: CASSYSGPGGLRAFF. The CDR3 DNA is TGTGCCAGCAGTTACTCGGGCCCCGGGGGGTTACGAGCTTTCTTT.

This clonotype was observed a few times. V and J are TRBV9 and TRBJ1-1; D is undetermined. The germline V gene encodes CDR1 SGDLS and CDR2 YYNGEE. The CDR3 contains 14 residues. With 0 bases removed from V and 1 base from J, the gap between germline ends came to 7 bases. Here the CDR3 reads CASSVAVGNTEAFF. The CDR3 DNA reads TGTGCCAGCAGCGTAGCGGTGGGGAACACTGAAGCTTTCTTT.

J is TRBJ2-3 and V is TRBV5-1; no definite D call. The CDR3 is 16 residues long. The V gene's germline CDR1 is SGHRS and CDR2 YFSETQ. Between the trimmed V and J ends, which lost 0 bases and 2 bases, there was a span of 13 bases. As DNA, the CDR3 is TGCGCCAGCAGCTTGGGACAACCTGGGTCCACAGATACGCAGTATTTT. Amino acids: CASSLGQPGSTDTQYF. Full variable domain (rest looked up from reference TRBV5-1 and TRBJ2-3): KAGVTQTPRYLIKTRGQQVTLSCSPISGHRSVSWYQQTPGQGLQFLFEYFSETQRNKGNFPGRFSGRQFSNSRSEMNVSTLELGDSALYLCASSLGQPGSTDTQYFGPGTRLTVL.

This clonotype was seen at least ten times. The chain combines TRBV5-6 with TRBJ1-6; 7 bases align to TRBD1. V lost 3 bases to trimming and J lost 8 bases; unmatched junction nucleotides: 8. The CDR3 consists of 15 residues. Germline values: CDR1 SGHDT, CDR2 YYEEEE. The CDR3 nucleotides are TGTGCCAGCAGCTATACCGGGACAGAGTATTCACCCCTCCACTTT. Its translation is CASSYTGTEYSPLHF.

This clonotype was counted a few times. V and J are TRBV5-1 and TRBJ1-1; TRBD1 might be the D (5 bases). V shed 2 bases and J shed 1 base, with 15 bases lying between them. From germline, CDR1 is SGHRS and CDR2 YFSETQ. CDR3 length equals 16 residues. CDR3 amino acids: CASSLFAGDGNTEAFF. The CDR3 bases are TGCGCCAGCAGCTTATTTGCCGGGGACGGGAACACTGAAGCTTTCTTT.

There are a few counts of this clonotype. The genes are TRBV9 and TRBJ2-1; weak D call: TRBD2 (5 bases). Trimming shortened V by 3 bases and J by 8 bases, and 15 bases separated the two germline ends. The germline gives CDR1 SGDLS, CDR2 YYNGEE. This CDR3 has 14 residues. Written as DNA, the CDR3 is TGTGCCAGCAGCGACTGGAGCGGAGGTCATGAGCAGTTCTTC. It yields the protein CASSDWSGGHEQFF.

The chain carries TRBV25-1 and TRBJ1-5; TRBD1 agrees at 8 bases. The CDR3 length is 14 residues. CDR1 MGHDK and CDR2 SYGVNS come from the germline V gene. J was trimmed by 5 bases and V by 3 bases; bases with no gene match: 3. CDR3 sequence reads: CASSETGAHQPQHF. CDR3 nucleotides: TGTGCCAGCAGTGAGACAGGGGCCCATCAGCCCCAGCATTTT.

The genes are TRBV20-1 and TRBJ1-1; the D gene is possibly TRBD1 (5 bases). The CDR3 covers 13 residues. Germline V CDR1 and CDR2: DFQATT, SNEGSKA (reference sequence). The ends were cut back, 5 bases at V and 4 bases at J, with 14 bases in the middle. The CDR3 nucleotides read TGCAGTGCTGGGGGGTGGGCTGGCACTGAAGCTTTCTTT. It is translated as CSAGGWAGTEAFF.

This clonotype has at least ten counts. V and J are TRBV6-5 and TRBJ1-1, with TRBD1 identical over 8 bases. The CDR3 contains 12 residues. Per germline, CDR1 MNHEY and CDR2 SVGAGI. The J segment lost 9 bases and the V segment lost 5 bases, leaving 5 bases of the junction unmatched. The CDR3 bases are TGTGCCAGCAGTCGACAGGGGCTGAAAGCTTTCTTT. It specifies CASSRQGLKAFF.

CDR3 amino acids: CSARDPGAGQPQHF. The DNA for the CDR3 is TGCAGTGCTAGAGATCCGGGGGCGGGTCAGCCCCAGCATTTT. This chain joins TRBV20-1 and TRBJ1-5; perhaps TRBD1 as D (6 bases). The CDR3 totals 14 residues. Germline V CDR1 and CDR2: DFQATT, SNEGSKA (reference sequence). The V end lost 0 bases, the J end lost 6 bases, and 12 bases lay between the germline ends.

The gene calls are TRBV6-6 and TRBJ1-4; TRBD1 aligns across 7 bases. The CDR3 is made up of 15 amino acids. Germline CDR1 and CDR2: MNHNY and SVGAGI (reference sequence). The trim removed 5 bases at V and 5 bases at J, leaving 8 bases unmatched. The chain's CDR3 is CASSAPGQSNEKLFF. As DNA, the CDR3 is TGTGCCAGCAGTGCCCCGGGACAGAGCAATGAAAAACTGTTTTTT.

The rearrangement links TRBV18 to TRBJ1-4, with 9 bases that match TRBD1. Germline V CDR1 and CDR2: KGHSH, LQKENI. Trimming cost V 8 bases and J 7 bases; bases outside gene matches: 8. The CDR3 totals 14 residues. The CDR3 reads CASAGTGLREKLFF. The CDR3 DNA is TGTGCCAGCGCAGGGACAGGGCTGCGTGAAAAACTGTTTTTT.

V usage is TRBV7-8 and J usage is TRBJ2-2, with D possibly being TRBD2 (6 bases). Per germline, CDR1 SGHVS and CDR2 FQNEAQ. The CDR3 is 15 amino acids. V was shortened by 0 bases and J by 6 bases, with 11 bases between the two germline ends. The CDR3 sequence is CASSLASGFSGELFF. The CDR3 region has the DNA TGTGCCAGCAGCTTAGCTAGCGGTTTCTCCGGGGAGCTGTTTTTT.

This clonotype came up many times. The chain employs TRBV4-2 and TRBJ2-5, with 8 bases that match TRBD1. Germline V gives CDR1 LGHNA, CDR2 YNFKEQ. The CDR3 is made up of 14 amino acids. Germline trimming cut 1 base from V and 4 bases from J; bases unmatched to any gene: 2. Here the CDR3 reads CASSQGQGAETQYF. CDR3 coding DNA: TGTGCCAGCAGCCAAGGGCAGGGGGCAGAGACCCAGTACTTC.

The sample holds a few counts of this clonotype. The V and J genes are TRBV9 and TRBJ2-3, with a tentative D call TRBD2 (5 bases). CDR3 length: 17 residues. Germline CDR1 and CDR2: SGDLS and YYNGEE. The V and J ends lost 0 bases and 1 base respectively, with 15 bases between them. CDR3 DNA: TGTGCCAGCAGCGTAGTGGGAGCTTTTGGCGGCACAGATACGCAGTATTTT. Amino acids: CASSVVGAFGGTDTQYF.

The chain uses TRBV7-6 and TRBJ2-1, with D tentatively TRBD2 (6 bases). The V and J ends lost 1 base and 0 bases respectively, with 13 bases between them. Germline V CDR1 and CDR2: SGHVS, FNYEAQ. This CDR3 contains 17 residues. CDR3 DNA sequence: TGTGCCAGCAGCTTAGATTCTAGCGCGAGCTCCTACAATGAGCAGTTCTTC. Amino acid sequence: CASSLDSSASSYNEQFF.

This clonotype has just a few counts. The chain couples TRBV4-1 to TRBJ2-1, with 9 bases matching TRBD2. The length of the CDR3 is 14 residues. CDR1 is MGHRA and CDR2 is YSYEKL in the germline V gene. V dropped 1 base and J dropped 8; count of bases not matched to a gene: 3. The CDR3: CASSQAQREDEQFF. The CDR3 DNA reads TGCGCCAGCAGCCAAGCCCAGCGGGAGGATGAGCAGTTCTTC.

In this sample, this clonotype turned up a few times. The chain employs TRBV18 and TRBJ2-1; 11 positions agree with TRBD2. Germline V CDR1 and CDR2: KGHSH, LQKENI. After removal of 3 bases from V and 6 bases from J, the junction contained 7 bases not matched to a gene. The CDR3 has 16 residues. CDR3 in DNA: TGTGCCAGCTCACCGACTAGCGGGATAAGAGGCAATGAGCAGTTCTTC. Amino acid sequence: CASSPTSGIRGNEQFF.